This passage covers 31 T cell receptor beta chains from one sample sequenced in a study of T cell responses to AZD1222 COVID-19 vaccine. The protocol was immunoSEQ multiplex PCR, while the TCRdb copy is restricted to in-frame clones and leaves out a portion. The sample has 140,000 to 150,000 clones, 85% to 95% seen once. Sequencing was performed on peripheral blood, taken on day 0 of AZD1222 vaccination. These TCRs come from an adult in good health.

The CDR3: CSAGQGTEKLFF. CDR3 nucleotide sequence: TGCAGCGCGGGACAGGGGACTGAAAAACTGTTTTTT. The rearrangement links TRBV29-1 to TRBJ1-4, with 10 bases identical to TRBD1. Germline trimming cut 7 bases from V and 7 bases from J; bases unmatched to any gene: 3. The CDR3 length is 12 residues. Germline V gene lookup returns CDR1 SQVTM and CDR2 ANQGSEA.

The chain combines TRBV7-3 with TRBJ2-3; no reliable D call. Trimming left V 2 bases short and J 4 bases short, with 7 bases between. The CDR3 is 13 amino acids. CDR1 SGHTA and CDR2 FQGTGA come from the germline V gene. Here the CDR3 reads CASSLPGADTQYF. The CDR3 nucleotides read TGTGCCAGCAGCTTACCGGGTGCAGATACGCAGTATTTT.

The chain has TRBV18 and TRBJ2-5, with 7 bases fitting TRBD2. CDR1 is KGHSH, CDR2 LQKENI, per germline. V lost 0 bases, J lost 4 bases, and 2 bases stayed unmatched. There are 14 residues in the CDR3. CDR3 coding DNA: TGTGCCAGCTCACCACCGGGCGGGGGAGAGACCCAGTACTTC. It yields the protein CASSPPGGGETQYF.

The rearrangement links TRBV4-1 to TRBJ2-5, with 9 bases aligning to TRBD2. The CDR3 sequence is 16 residues long. CDR1 MGHRA and CDR2 YSYEKL come from the germline V gene. Trimming took 0 bases from V and 2 from J; bases not matched to a gene: 4. The CDR3 DNA reads as TGCGCCAGCAGCCAAGAGGCTAGCGGGGCACAAGAGACCCAGTACTTC. Protein sequence: CASSQEASGAQETQYF.

For the CDR3, the DNA is TGCGCCAGCAGTCCGGAGGGGGCCTACGAGCAGTACTTC. This codes for CASSPEGAYEQYF. The genes are TRBV5-1 and TRBJ2-7; tentatively, D is TRBD1 or TRBD2 (6 bases each). In germline, CDR1 is SGHRS, CDR2 YFSETQ. The CDR3 loop spans 13 amino acids. The germline V and J ends were trimmed by 5 bases and 2 bases, with 11 bases remaining between them.

The gene calls are TRBV6-1 and TRBJ1-5; TRBD1 aligns across 9 bases. Germline CDR1 is MNHNS and CDR2 is SASEGT. This CDR3 is 16 amino acids long. With V trimmed by 4 bases and J by 7 bases, 11 bases remained unmatched. The CDR3 is CASSVRDRAGRQPQHF. CDR3 DNA sequence: TGTGCCAGCAGTGTCCGGGACAGGGCTGGGAGACAGCCCCAGCATTTT.

This clone has a single count. The chain combines TRBV5-1 with TRBJ1-5; D is undetermined. V lost 2 bases to trimming and J lost 0 bases, with 3 bases between them. Germline values: CDR1 SGHRS, CDR2 YFSETQ. There are 13 residues in the CDR3. CDR3 region: CASSFPSNQPQHF. In DNA, the CDR3 is TGCGCCAGCAGCTTTCCTAGCAATCAGCCCCAGCATTTT.

The chain carries TRBV5-1 and TRBJ1-1, with D uncertain. The CDR3 has 12 amino acids. Trimming took off 2 bases at V and 2 bases at J, with 4 bases between the two ends. Germline V CDR1 and CDR2: SGHRS, YFSETQ. The CDR3 bases are TGCGCCAGCAGCTTAGCTAACACTGAAGCTTTCTTT. Protein sequence: CASSLANTEAFF.

A single count supports this clone. The chain employs TRBV5-5 and TRBJ2-3, with D tentatively TRBD1 (5 bases). Germline V gene lookup returns CDR1 SGHKS and CDR2 YYEKEE (reference sequence). V lost 4 bases, J lost 6 bases, and 6 bases lay in between. This CDR3 has 11 amino acids. CDR3 nucleotide sequence: TGTGCCAGCAGCAGACAGGATACGCAGTATTTT. It specifies CASSRQDTQYF.

V is TRBV5-4 and J is TRBJ1-4; 7 nucleotides match TRBD1. The CDR3 is 13 amino acids. Losses at the gene ends were 2 bases for V and 12 bases for J; bases not matched to a gene: 7. Germline CDR1 reads SGHNT; CDR2 reads YYREEE (reference sequence). Here the CDR3 DNA reads TGTGCCAGCAGCTTTCGAGGGGGCTCGGAACTGTTTTTT. Protein product: CASSFRGGSELFF.

The chain is built from TRBV7-2 and TRBJ2-7; D gene ambiguous. Germline V gene lookup returns CDR1 SGHTA and CDR2 FQGNSA. The CDR3 spans 11 residues. V was clipped by 6 bases and J by 6 bases, with 9 bases between them. The CDR3 spells CASSPASEQYF. In DNA form, the CDR3 reads TGTGCCAGCAGTCCGGCCAGCGAGCAGTACTTC.

The chain uses TRBV6-6 and TRBJ1-3; D is unresolved. This CDR3 is built from 16 residues. V was trimmed by 2 bases and J by 0 bases, leaving 11 bases between them. Germline assignment: CDR1 MNHNY and CDR2 SVGAGI (reference sequence). The CDR3 nucleotides read TGTGCCAGCAGTTACAGGGATAGATACTCTGGAAACACCATATATTTT. Protein sequence: CASSYRDRYSGNTIYF.

In this sample, this clone turned up a few times. V is TRBV7-8 and J is TRBJ1-1, with D unresolved. The CDR3 contains 14 residues. V gave up 1 base and J gave up 3 bases, with 9 bases separating them. Germline-derived CDR1 and CDR2 are SGHVS and FQNEAQ. The CDR3 sequence: CASSLVGRDTEAFF. CDR3 DNA: TGTGCCAGCAGCTTAGTAGGCAGAGACACTGAAGCTTTCTTT.

The gene calls are TRBV12-1 and TRBJ2-1; the table gives TRBD2 as D, unverified against the DNA. TRBV12-1 is designated a pseudogene. The CDR3 runs to 16 residues. For the CDR3, the DNA is TGTGCCAGCAGCTTTGCGGTAGGGGGGGGCTACAATGAGCAGTTCTTC. Its protein is CASSFAVGGGYNEQFF.

The chain carries TRBV18 and TRBJ1-2, with no clear D. Germline-derived CDR1 and CDR2 are KGHSH and LQKENI. V dropped 3 bases and J dropped 8 bases, with 13 bases sitting between them. This CDR3 contains 13 residues. CDR3 sequence reads: CASSPPWEGGYTF. Written as DNA, the CDR3 is TGTGCCAGCTCACCCCCTTGGGAAGGAGGCTACACCTTC.

This chain connects TRBV7-2 to TRBJ2-7, with a tentative D call TRBD2 (6 bases). CDR1 SGHTA and CDR2 FQGNSA come from the germline V gene. This CDR3 comprises 14 residues. With 8 bases removed from V and 4 bases from J, the gap between germline ends came to 18 bases. DNA for the CDR3: TGTGCCAGCGCACAAACTCGGGAGAATTACGAGCAGTACTTC. Amino acid sequence: CASAQTRENYEQYF.

This rearrangement joins TRBV2 to TRBJ1-1, with D maybe TRBD1 (5 bases). The CDR3 is 14 residues long. Trimming stripped 6 bases from V and 0 bases from J, with 11 bases between. Germline values: CDR1 SNHLY, CDR2 FYNNEI. CDR3 coding DNA: TGTGCCAGCAGATACAGGAACATGAACACTGAAGCTTTCTTT. Its translation: CASRYRNMNTEAFF.

The rearrangement joins TRBV19 to TRBJ1-5, with D unclear. Deletions cut 7 bases from V and 1 base from J, with 17 bases between. The CDR3 is 16 residues long. Germline assignment: CDR1 LNHDA and CDR2 SQIVND (reference sequence). CDR3: CASNPGLGLSNQPQHF. The CDR3 coding sequence is TGTGCCAGTAACCCGGGATTAGGGCTGAGCAATCAGCCCCAGCATTTT.

CDR3 sequence (DNA): TGTGCCACGTTATACTCTGGGGCCAACGTCCTGACTTTC. Translation gives CATLYSGANVLTF. This chain joins TRBV6-5 and TRBJ2-6; D is unclear. Trimming stripped 10 bases from V and 0 bases from J, with 7 bases between. This CDR3 comprises 13 residues. Germline CDR1 MNHEY, CDR2 SVGAGI.

V is TRBV19 and J is TRBJ1-2, with D possibly being TRBD1 (5 bases). The V and J ends lost 9 bases and 7 bases respectively, with 12 bases between them. Germline CDR1 reads LNHDA; CDR2 reads SQIVND (reference sequence). This CDR3 comprises 11 residues. The CDR3 bases are TGTGCCAGACTGTTTGGGGCTGGCTACACCTTC. Residues: CARLFGAGYTF.

The chain uses TRBV20-1 and TRBJ2-7; D is possibly TRBD1 (5 bases). Trimming cost V 6 bases and J 5 bases, with 11 bases left between them. This CDR3 comprises 11 residues. CDR1 is DFQATT and CDR2 is SNEGSKA in the germline V gene (reference sequence). CDR3 protein: CSAVRANEQYF. CDR3 bases: TGCAGTGCGGTCAGGGCGAACGAGCAGTACTTC.

The chain couples TRBV5-8 to TRBJ1-5, with D possibly being TRBD1 (6 bases). The CDR3 spans 15 residues. The V end was cut by 0 bases, the J end by 5 bases, with 12 bases between. The germline V gene encodes CDR1 SGHTS and CDR2 YDEGEE. The CDR3 here is CASSLGTDLYQPQHF. CDR3 nucleotides: TGTGCCAGCAGCTTGGGGACAGATCTCTATCAGCCCCAGCATTTT.

The rearrangement uses TRBV29-1 and TRBJ1-1, with D perhaps matching TRBD1 (6 bases). The V end was cut by 7 bases, the J end by 6 bases, with 15 bases between. CDR3 length: 12 residues. Looked up from germline, CDR1 is SQVTM and CDR2 is ANQGSEA. The CDR3 loop reads CSAVGGQAEAFF. The CDR3 DNA reads TGCAGCGCGGTAGGGGGGCAGGCTGAAGCTTTCTTT.

The chain joins TRBV25-1 to TRBJ1-4; tentatively, D is TRBD1 (5 bases). Trimming took 7 bases from V and 0 from J, leaving 12 bases between them. The CDR3 extends over 15 amino acids. The germline V gene has CDR1 MGHDK and CDR2 SYGVNS. CDR3 region: CASTMTAATNEKLFF. The CDR3 DNA follows: TGTGCCAGCACCATGACAGCTGCAACTAATGAAAAACTGTTTTTT.

The CDR3 protein is CASSLALPQVDGYTF. The CDR3 nucleotides read TGTGCCAGCAGCTTAGCGTTGCCACAAGTCGATGGCTACACCTTC. The chain employs TRBV7-2 and TRBJ1-2; D gene uncertain. CDR1 and CDR2 from the germline V gene are SGHTA and FQGNSA. The CDR3 is 15 residues long. V lost 0 bases to trimming and J lost 6 bases, with 14 bases between them. The entire variable domain, with the rest obtained from reference TRBV7-2 and TRBJ1-2, is as follows: GAGVSQSPSNKVTEKGKDVELRCDPISGHTALYWYRQSLGQGLEFLIYFQGNSAPDKSGLPSDRFSAERTGGSVSTLTIQRTQQEDSAVYLCASSLALPQVDGYTFGSGTRLTVV.

The genes are TRBV6-5 and TRBJ1-2, with a tentative D call TRBD1 (6 bases). CDR3 length: 11 residues. Germline assignment: CDR1 MNHEY and CDR2 SVGAGI. V lost 5 bases and J lost 8, with 9 bases in between. The CDR3 DNA is TGTGCCAGCAGTACAGGGATAGGCTACACCTTC. This codes for CASSTGIGYTF.

The chain uses TRBV9 and TRBJ1-2; 8 nucleotides align to TRBD1. The CDR3 totals 15 residues. J gave up 8 bases and V 0 bases, and 9 bases lay outside the gene matches. Germline assignment: CDR1 SGDLS and CDR2 YYNGEE. CDR3 bases: TGTGCCAGCAGCGTAGCCGCGACAGGGGAGATAGGCTACACCTTC. Translation gives CASSVAATGEIGYTF.

This chain connects TRBV12-5 to TRBJ1-2; D is possibly TRBD1 (6 bases). Germline CDR1 reads LGHNT; CDR2 reads FRNRAP. The length of the CDR3 is 17 residues. V lost 7 bases, J lost 2 bases, and 23 bases lay in between. DNA of the CDR3: TGTGCTAGTGACAATATTATTCAGGGGCTACTAAACTATGGCTACACCTTC. Translating it yields CASDNIIQGLLNYGYTF.

The chain carries TRBV4-1 and TRBJ2-2; possible D gene TRBD2, 6 bases. Per the germline V gene, CDR1 is MGHRA and CDR2 is YSYEKL. The germline V and J ends were trimmed by 4 bases and 4 bases, with 10 bases remaining between them. The CDR3 spans 14 residues. This chain's CDR3 is CASSPQGGTGELFF. CDR3 nucleotide sequence: TGCGCCAGCAGCCCCCAGGGAGGCACCGGGGAGCTGTTTTTT.

The chain carries TRBV5-6 and TRBJ2-3; D remains ambiguous. The V end was cut by 5 bases, the J end by 4 bases, with 8 bases between. Per the germline V gene, CDR1 is SGHDT and CDR2 is YYEEEE. The CDR3 has 12 amino acids. The CDR3 spells CASSIRSDTQYF. The DNA of the CDR3 is TGTGCCAGCAGTATTAGATCAGATACGCAGTATTTT.

Written as DNA, the CDR3 is TGTGCCAGCAGTTTTCATATGAACACTGAAGCTTTCTTT. Protein sequence: CASSFHMNTEAFF. The rearrangement joins TRBV12-3 or TRBV12-4 to TRBJ1-1; D gene uncertain. The V gene lost 3 bases and the J gene lost 0 bases, with 5 bases spanning the gap. The CDR3 is made up of 13 amino acids.